This TCR beta chain was captured in a study of shared clonotypes between healthy human individuals. Study in general: Each donor's CD4 naive and CD4 memory cells filled three plates apiece, CD8 naive two, and CD8 memory one. Study-level points and caveats: Shared across several donors were roughly 4.8% of the naive CD4 clonotypes. Sequencing depth was expected to affect clonotype sharing among donors.

Here immunoSEQ multiplex PCR was the method, and the copy in TCRdb shows in-frame clones only, minus some. This table holds about 2 million clones, 85% to 95% found once. The naive CD8 fraction comprised CD45RO-negative cells positively selected for CCR7 and excluded terminally differentiated effector memory CD45RA+ cells. Recent vaccinations or acute infections were absent in the healthy HIV-negative adult donors. With regard to this clone: Its antigen is not identified.

V dropped 7 bases and J dropped 8 bases, with 17 bases sitting between them. CDR3 length: 13 residues. The V gene's germline CDR1 is MNHNS and CDR2 SASEGT. V is TRBV6-1 and J is TRBJ1-1, with D perhaps TRBD1 (6 bases). This TCR was recovered from a man between 18 and 35 years old in good health. Sequencing was performed on naive CD8+ T cells sorted from blood. The chain's CDR3 is CASIPGQSPEAFF. The CDR3 DNA reads TGTGCCAGCATCCCTGGACAGTCCCCCGAAGCTTTCTTT.